A single count supports the clone carrying this TCR beta chain. As yet, its antigen is unknown. TCR sequencing used cDNA made by reverse transcription of extracted RNA. Libraries were prepared by immunoSEQ multiplex PCR; TCRdb keeps only in-frame clonotypes and omits some of them. The data contain fewer than 150,000 clones, roughly four fifths of them singletons. Trimming took 3 bases from V and 2 from J, leaving 13 bases between them. Germline V CDR1 and CDR2: MGHDK, SYGVNS. The CDR3 runs to 15 residues. This sample is part of a study of CD8+ T cells in alopecia areata. Study information: The protocol delivered tofacitinib for 6 to 18 months, then withdrew it for 6 months. Study-level findings and limits: Many expanded lesional clones persisted in scalp and blood during tofacitinib treatment. Lesional scalp, especially alopecia totalis/universalis, showed higher clonality than normal scalp.

Treatment in this sample: oral pan-JAK inhibitor, 5-10 mg twice daily. The TCR originated in a human donor with alopecia areata. The rearrangement links TRBV25-1 to TRBJ2-5; D unresolved. This specimen consisted of CD8+ T cells sorted from blood, obtained at week 4, from a patient treated with tofacitinib. CDR3 protein: CASSDLTLVQETQYF. CDR3 DNA: TGTGCCAGCAGTGACCTGACCCTTGTTCAAGAGACCCAGTACTTC.